This T cell receptor beta chain came from a study of cytomegalovirus exposure and HLA in healthy donors. Study in general: Earlier, 150 million to 200 million T cells were analyzed, and about 100 million unique TCR beta sequences were found among them. In an early release, HLA-typed donors contributed approximately 82 million unique TCR sequences.

Germline loops: CDR1 SGHNT, CDR2 YYREEE (reference sequence). V was clipped by 0 bases and J by 6 bases; unmatched bases: 4. CDR3 size: 16 residues. Note on this clone: Its antigen is not identified.

Amplification used 60 Vbeta primers and 13 Jbeta primers. Some clones are missing from TCRdb's copy, which holds only in-frame ones; the method was immunoSEQ multiplex PCR. The table records about 98,000 clones, around three quarters of them present only once. Study-wide results and limits: Association of a missense DCLRE1C variant with TCR beta V- and J-gene trimming was reported in a later analysis. Cytomegalovirus-associated TCR beta chains were listed, numbering 150 to 200.

This sequence joins TRBV5-4 and TRBJ2-1; 12 bases are a match to TRBD2. The specimen sequenced was PBMCs. The receptor was derived from a human donor in good health. The CDR3 region has the DNA TGTGCCAGCAGCTTGGCCTTGACTAGCGGGAGCAATGAGCAGTTCTTC. This translates into CASSLALTSGSNEQFF.